The T cell receptor (beta chain) described here comes from a study of T cells after yellow fever vaccination. Study information: Fractions of low cell number were prepared using SMART-Seq v4 Ultra Low Input.

The sample holds many counts of this clonotype. Its antigen is not identified. Broader study findings: Reappearance after the booster was seen for most primary-vaccination clones, at 95% to 96% CD4 and 70% to 90% CD8.

Germline V gives CDR1 DFQATT, CDR2 SNEGSKA (reference sequence). Trimming removed 1 base from V and 4 bases from J, with 11 bases in between. The CDR3 contains 14 residues. MiXCR was run by TCRdb on the 5' RACE reads, yielding one entry per CDR3 protein. The sample has a few hundred thousand distinct CDR3 sequences; over 4% are singletons. The sample consisted of PBMCs, taken 5 days after the yellow fever booster vaccination. The source is a man younger than 35 who received the YFV17D yellow fever vaccine. This chain joins TRBV20-1 and TRBJ2-1; D uncertain. CDR3 protein: CSARAGSRYNEQFF. Here the CDR3 DNA reads TGCAGTGCTAGAGCTGGTAGTCGGTACAATGAGCAGTTCTTC.